This record concerns one T cell receptor (beta chain) sequence. The sample is drawn from a study of radiation and T cells in renal cell carcinoma. About the research overall: Nephrectomy followed 15 Gy stereotactic body radiation by 4 weeks.

Regarding time point: blood 2 weeks post-SBRT. The treatment denotes: 15 Gy SBRT to primary tumor, nephrectomy 4 weeks later. This renal cell carcinoma was of the clear cell type. TCRdb keeps only in-frame clones here, not all; method: immunoSEQ multiplex PCR. The sample carries more than 150,000 clones, approximately 90% recorded once. V lost 4 bases to trimming and J lost 5 bases; unmatched junction nucleotides: 5. Looked up from germline, CDR1 is LNHDA and CDR2 is SQIVND (reference sequence). The CDR3 is made up of 14 amino acids. This specimen consisted of blood, obtained from a patient whose treatment included radiotherapy and nephrectomy. This receptor was identified in a woman between 45 and 65 years old with renal cell carcinoma. The rearrangement uses TRBV19 and TRBJ1-2; TRBD1 agrees at 9 bases. The CDR3 region has the DNA TGTGCCAGTAGTAGACAGGGGGGCCTTTATGGCTACACCTTC. The encoded protein is CASSRQGGLYGYTF.